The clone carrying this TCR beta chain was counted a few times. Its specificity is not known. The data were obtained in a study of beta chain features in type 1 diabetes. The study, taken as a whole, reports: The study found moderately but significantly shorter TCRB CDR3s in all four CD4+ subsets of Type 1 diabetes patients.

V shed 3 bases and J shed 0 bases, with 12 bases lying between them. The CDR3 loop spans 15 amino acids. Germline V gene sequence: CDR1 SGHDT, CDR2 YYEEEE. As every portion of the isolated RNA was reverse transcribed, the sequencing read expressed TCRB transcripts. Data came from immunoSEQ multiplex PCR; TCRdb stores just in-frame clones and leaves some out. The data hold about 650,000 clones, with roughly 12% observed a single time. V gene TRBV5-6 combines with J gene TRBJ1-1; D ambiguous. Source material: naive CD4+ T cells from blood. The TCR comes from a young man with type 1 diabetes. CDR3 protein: CASSSYQIMNTEAFF. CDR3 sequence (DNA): TGTGCCAGCAGCTCGTATCAGATTATGAACACTGAAGCTTTCTTT.